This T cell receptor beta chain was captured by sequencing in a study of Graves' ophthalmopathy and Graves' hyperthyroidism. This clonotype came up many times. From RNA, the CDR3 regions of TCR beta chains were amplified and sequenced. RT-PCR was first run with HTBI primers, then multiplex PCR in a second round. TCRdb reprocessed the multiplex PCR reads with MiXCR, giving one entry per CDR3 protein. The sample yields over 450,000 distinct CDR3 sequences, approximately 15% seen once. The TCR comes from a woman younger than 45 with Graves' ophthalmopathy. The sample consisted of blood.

The CDR3 nucleotides are TGCAGTGCTAGACGCGGGTTCGAGCAGTACTTC. The encoded protein is CSARRGFEQYF. This chain joins TRBV20-1 and TRBJ2-7; maybe TRBD2 (5 bases). There are 11 residues in the CDR3. The V and J ends lost 2 bases and 6 bases respectively, with 8 bases between them. Germline V gene lookup returns CDR1 DFQATT and CDR2 SNEGSKA (reference sequence).